This TCR beta chain was obtained from a study of shared T cell receptors in the human thymus. The CDR3 runs 15 residues. Trimming took 3 bases from V and 5 from J, leaving 16 bases between them. Germline lookup yields CDR1 SNHLY and CDR2 FYNNEI. TCRdb's table, derived via immunoSEQ multiplex PCR, lists solely in-frame clones and lacks some. The sample records 700,000 or so clones, 70% to 90% being singletons. These data also featured in a second study, about human thymus T cells.

The chain combines TRBV2 with TRBJ1-2, with D maybe TRBD1 (6 bases). The sequence was collected from a girl less than two years old with a congenital heart defect. The sample consisted of thymocytes. CDR3 bases: TGTGCCAGCAGTGATCAGGGGAGGGGAGTTTATGGCTACACCTTC. Amino acid sequence: CASSDQGRGVYGYTF.